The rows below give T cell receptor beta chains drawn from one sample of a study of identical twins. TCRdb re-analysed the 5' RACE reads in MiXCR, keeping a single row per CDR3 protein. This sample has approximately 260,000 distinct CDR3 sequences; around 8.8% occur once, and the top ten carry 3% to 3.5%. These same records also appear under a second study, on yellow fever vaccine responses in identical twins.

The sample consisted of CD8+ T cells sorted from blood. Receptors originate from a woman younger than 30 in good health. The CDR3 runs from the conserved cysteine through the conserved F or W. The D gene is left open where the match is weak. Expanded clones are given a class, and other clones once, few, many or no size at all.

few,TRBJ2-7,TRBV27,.,CASSNLGAAYEQYF,TGTGCCAGCAGCAACCTCGGGGCAGCCTACGAGCAGTACTTC
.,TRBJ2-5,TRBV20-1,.,CSARFPAVVSQETQYF,TGCAGTGCTAGATTCCCGGCAGTCGTAAGTCAAGAGACCCAGTACTTC
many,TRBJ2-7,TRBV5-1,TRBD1,CASSPDRADEQYF,TGCGCCAGCAGTCCGGACAGGGCGGACGAGCAGTACTTC
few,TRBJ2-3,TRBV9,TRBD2,CASSVGTSNSDTQYF,TGTGCCAGCAGCGTTGGGACTAGCAACTCAGATACGCAGTATTTT
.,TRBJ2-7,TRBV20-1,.,CSADPGSSYEQYF,TGCAGTGCTGACCCAGGAAGCTCCTACGAGCAGTACTTC
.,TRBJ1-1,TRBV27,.,CASSLSDPNTEAFF,TGTGCCAGCAGTTTATCCGACCCGAACACTGAAGCTTTCTTT
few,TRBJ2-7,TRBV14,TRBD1,CASSQWTGANEQYF,TGTGCCAGCAGCCAATGGACAGGGGCGAACGAGCAGTACTTC
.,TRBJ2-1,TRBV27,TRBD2,CASSLPSGSSYNEQFF,TGTGCCAGCAGTTTACCTAGCGGGAGTTCCTACAATGAGCAGTTCTTC
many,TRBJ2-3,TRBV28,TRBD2,CASQRAGVGTDTQYF,TGTGCCAGCCAGAGAGCGGGAGTGGGCACAGATACGCAGTATTTT
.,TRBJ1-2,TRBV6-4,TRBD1,CASRPDRDRSHGYTF,TGTGCCAGCAGGCCGGACAGGGATCGGTCCCATGGCTACACCTTC
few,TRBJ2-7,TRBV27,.,CASSPGRYYEQYF,TGTGCCAGCAGTCCCGGACGGTACTACGAGCAGTACTTC
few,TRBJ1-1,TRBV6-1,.,CASSDYGDAEAFF,TGTGCCAGCAGTGATTATGGGGATGCTGAAGCTTTCTTT
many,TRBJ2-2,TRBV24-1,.,CATTDGAGANTGELFF,TGTGCCACCACCGACGGGGCGGGGGCCAACACCGGGGAGCTGTTTTTT
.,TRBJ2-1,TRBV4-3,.,CASSQDSGVVYNEQFF,TGCGCCAGCAGCCAAGATTCGGGAGTCGTCTACAATGAGCAGTTCTTC
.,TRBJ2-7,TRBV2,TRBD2,CASAGREDYEQYF,TGTGCCAGCGCGGGGAGGGAAGATTACGAGCAGTACTTC
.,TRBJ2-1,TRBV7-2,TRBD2,CASSLFGTSALTNEQFF,TGTGCCAGCAGCCTCTTCGGGACTAGCGCCCTGACAAATGAGCAGTTCTTC
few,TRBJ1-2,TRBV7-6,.,CASSPRGDGQTLLYGYTF,TGTGCCAGCAGCCCCCGGGGAGACGGACAGACCCTACTCTATGGCTACACCTTC
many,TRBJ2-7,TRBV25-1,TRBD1,CASSEPRGRDEQYF,TGTGCCAGCAGTGAACCCAGGGGGCGGGACGAGCAGTACTTC
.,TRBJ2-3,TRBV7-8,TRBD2,CASSLRPRLAADTDTQYF,TGTGCCAGCAGCTTACGTCCCCGTCTAGCGGCAGACACAGATACGCAGTATTTT
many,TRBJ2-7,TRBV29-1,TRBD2,CSVVESSGYEQYF,TGCAGCGTTGTTGAGTCTAGCGGCTACGAGCAGTACTTC